The rows below give T cell receptor beta chains drawn from one sample of a study of blood T cell repertoires in COVID-19. Sequencing was performed with immunoSEQ multiplex PCR; in TCRdb, only in-frame clones are kept and a portion is missing. The sample carries 200,000 to 250,000 clones, roughly 84% recorded once. Sequenced: peripheral blood. All receptors come from a woman of 80 years or more with active or convalescent COVID-19. The CDR3 runs from the conserved cysteine through the conserved F or W. The order of the fields is D gene, J gene, V gene, clone size, CDR3 DNA, CDR3 protein. The D gene is left open where the match is weak. A row's size may be missing; if present it is once, few, many or a size class.

TRBD1 TRBJ1-2 TRBV5-6 . TGTGCCAGCAGCAAGGGACAGGGGGCTCTCTATGGCTACACCTTC CASSKGQGALYGYTF
. TRBJ1-2 TRBV27 . TGTGCCAGCAGTTTACGACAGGACTATGGCTACACCTTC CASSLRQDYGYTF
TRBD1 TRBJ2-7 TRBV27 . TGTGCCAGCAGTTTAGAGACAGGGAGAGGCGAGCAGTACTTC CASSLETGRGEQYF
TRBD2 TRBJ2-3 TRBV7-3 . TGTGCCAGCACCAGTAACGGGGGGGTCACAGATACGCAGTATTTT CASTSNGGVTDTQYF
TRBD2 TRBJ2-3 TRBV9 . TGTGCCAGCAGCCTCGGGACTAGCGGGGATACAGATACGCAGTATTTT CASSLGTSGDTDTQYF
. TRBJ2-1 TRBV7-3 . TGTGCCAGCAGCTTAGAAGGGGCGCGAATATCCAATGAGCAGTTCTTC CASSLEGARISNEQFF
TRBD2 TRBJ2-3 TRBV7-2 once TGTGCCAGCAGCTTAGCGACTAGCGGGAGGGGCGGCACAGATACGCAGTATTTT CASSLATSGRGGTDTQYF
. TRBJ1-3 TRBV3-1/TRBV3-2 . TGTGCCAGCAGCCCGGGTAATCGAAACACCATATATTTT CASSPGNRNTIYF
. TRBJ2-7 TRBV10-3 . TGTGCCATCAGTGTTAACAACTACGAGCAGTACTTC CAISVNNYEQYF
. TRBJ2-1 TRBV10-1 . TGCGCCAGCAGTGAGGGAGGGTATGAGCAGTTCTTC CASSEGGYEQFF
TRBD2 TRBJ2-1 TRBV9 . TGTGCCAGCAGCGTGGCGGGGGGACACCCCTCCTACAATGAGCAGTTCTTC CASSVAGGHPSYNEQFF
. TRBJ2-5 TRBV5-6 . TGTGCCAGCAGCTTGGATCCCTTTAGGGGAGAGACCCAGTACTTC CASSLDPFRGETQYF
. TRBJ1-3 TRBV21-1 few TGTGCCAGGAATAGAGCCCGTAGCTCTGGAAACACCATATATTTT CARNRARSSGNTIYF
. TRBJ2-2 TRBV21-1 . TGTGCCAGCAGAACGGGGAGGGGGAACACCGGGGAGCTGTTTTTT CASRTGRGNTGELFF
. TRBJ2-3 TRBV6-5 . TGTGCCAGCAGTCACCACCGGGATACGCAGTATTTT CASSHHRDTQYF
TRBD1 TRBJ2-7 TRBV27 few TGTGCCTTCGTTAAGGGACAGGGGGTTTCCTACGAGCAGTACTTC CAFVKGQGVSYEQYF
TRBD1 TRBJ1-2 TRBV6-2/TRBV6-3 once TGTGCCAGCAGTTACTCGGGACAGGGCCTCTATGGCTACACCTTC CASSYSGQGLYGYTF
. TRBJ2-3 TRBV2 . TGTGCTTCCGGTGTCTTAGATACGCAGTATTTT CASGVLDTQYF
. TRBJ1-1 TRBV13 few TGTGCCAGCAGTTTACGGGTTACTGAAGCTTTCTTT CASSLRVTEAFF
. TRBJ1-4 TRBV20-1 . TGCAGTGCTAGTTCGGGGATTAATGAAAAACTGTTTTTT CSASSGINEKLFF
TRBD2 TRBJ2-2 TRBV7-9 . TGTGCCAGCACCCCAGCGGGGGCGAACACCGGGGAGCTGTTTTTT CASTPAGANTGELFF
TRBD1 TRBJ2-5 TRBV5-1 once TGCGCCAGCAGCTTGGGGACAGGTGGTGGGGAGACCCAGTACTTC CASSLGTGGGETQYF
TRBD1 TRBJ1-4 TRBV28 . TGTGCCAGCAGTGTAAATCCGGGACAGGTGGAGGGTGAAAAACTGTTTTTT CASSVNPGQVEGEKLFF
TRBD1 TRBJ1-6 TRBV4-2 . TGTGCCAGCAGCCGCCGCCGGGACAGGGGAACGGTCTCCTATAATTCACCCCTCCACTTT CASSRRRDRGTVSYNSPLHF
. TRBJ2-7 TRBV13 . TGTGCCAGCAGCTTACGGCGACTCGAGCAGTACTTC CASSLRRLEQYF
TRBD1 TRBJ1-2 TRBV19 . TGTGCCAGTAGGGAACAGGGGCTCTATGGCTACACCTTC CASREQGLYGYTF
. TRBJ2-7 TRBV18 . TGTGCCAGCTCACCCCGTGAGGAAAGAACCTACGAGCAGTACTTC CASSPREERTYEQYF
TRBD2 TRBJ2-3 TRBV24-1 . TGTGCCACCAGTGACGGGGGAGGGGGCACAGATACGCAGTATTTT CATSDGGGGTDTQYF
. TRBJ1-6 TRBV11-3 . TGTGCCAGCACCGACCGAATGGGCAGGGAGGGCTATTCACCCCTCCACTTT CASTDRMGREGYSPLHF
TRBD1 TRBJ1-2 TRBV6-2/TRBV6-3 . TGTGCCAGCAGTTACAGGGGGCACGGTGGCTACACCTTC CASSYRGHGGYTF
. TRBJ1-1 TRBV3-1/TRBV3-2 . TGTGCCAGCAGCCAAGACGGGGACACCATATCTGAAGCTTTCTTT CASSQDGDTISEAFF
TRBD1 TRBJ2-7 TRBV10-3 few TGTGCCATCAGTGTGGGTTTGGGGACAGGGAAGAACGAGCAGTACTTC CAISVGLGTGKNEQYF